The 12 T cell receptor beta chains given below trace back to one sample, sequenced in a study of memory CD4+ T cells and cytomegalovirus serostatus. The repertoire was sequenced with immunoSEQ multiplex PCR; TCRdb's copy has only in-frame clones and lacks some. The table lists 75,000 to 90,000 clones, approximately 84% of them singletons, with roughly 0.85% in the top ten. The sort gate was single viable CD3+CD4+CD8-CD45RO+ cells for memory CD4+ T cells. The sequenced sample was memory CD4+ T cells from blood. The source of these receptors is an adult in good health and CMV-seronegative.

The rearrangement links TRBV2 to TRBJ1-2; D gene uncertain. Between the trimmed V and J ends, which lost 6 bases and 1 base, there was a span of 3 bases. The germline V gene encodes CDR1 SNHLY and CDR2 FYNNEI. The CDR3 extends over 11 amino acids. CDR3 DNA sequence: TGTGCCAGCAGGCTTAACTATGGCTACACCTTC. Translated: CASRLNYGYTF.

The CDR3 protein is CASSPEGVSGYTF. Here the CDR3 DNA reads TGTGCCAGCAGCCCTGAGGGGGTTAGTGGCTACACCTTC. This sequence joins TRBV7-3 and TRBJ1-2, with a weak D call TRBD1 (6 bases). Germline V gene sequence: CDR1 SGHTA, CDR2 FQGTGA. V was shortened by 5 bases and J by 7 bases, with 14 bases between the two germline ends. The CDR3 has 13 amino acids.

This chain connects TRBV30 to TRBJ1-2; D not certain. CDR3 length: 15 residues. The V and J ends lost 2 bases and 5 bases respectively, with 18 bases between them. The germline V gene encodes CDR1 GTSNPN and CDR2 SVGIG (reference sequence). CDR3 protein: CAWSPGVSDWYGYTF. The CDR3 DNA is TGTGCCTGGAGTCCCGGGGTATCGGATTGGTATGGCTACACCTTC.

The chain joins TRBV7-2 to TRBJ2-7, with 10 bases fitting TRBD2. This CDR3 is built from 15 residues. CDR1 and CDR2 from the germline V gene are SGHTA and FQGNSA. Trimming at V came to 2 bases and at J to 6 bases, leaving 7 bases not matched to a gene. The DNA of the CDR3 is TGTGCCAGCAGCTTAACTAGCGGGGCCCAGTCCGAGCAGTACTTC. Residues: CASSLTSGAQSEQYF.

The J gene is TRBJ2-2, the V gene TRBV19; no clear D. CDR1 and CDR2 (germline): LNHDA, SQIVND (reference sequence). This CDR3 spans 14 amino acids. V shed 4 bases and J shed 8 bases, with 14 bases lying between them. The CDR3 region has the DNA TGTGCCAGTAGTACCCTCCCCGGGCCAGGGGAGCTGTTTTTT. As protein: CASSTLPGPGELFF. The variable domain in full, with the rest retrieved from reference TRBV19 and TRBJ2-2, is DGGITQSPKYLFRKEGQNVTLSCEQNLNHDAMYWYRQDPGQGLRLIYYSQIVNDFQKGDIAEGYSVSREKKESFPLTVTSAQKNPTAFYLCASSTLPGPGELFFGEGSRLTVL.

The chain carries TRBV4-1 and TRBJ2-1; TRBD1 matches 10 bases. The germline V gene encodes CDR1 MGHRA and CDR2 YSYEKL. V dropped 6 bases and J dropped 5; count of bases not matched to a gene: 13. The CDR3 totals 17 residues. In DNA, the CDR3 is TGCGCCAGCAGACTCGGACAGGGGGATCTGGGGGACAATGAGCAGTTCTTC. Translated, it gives CASRLGQGDLGDNEQFF.

CDR3 sequence: CAWSVSFYQPQHF. CDR3 in DNA: TGTGCCTGGAGTGTTTCTTTTTATCAGCCCCAGCATTTT. The rearrangement uses TRBV30 and TRBJ1-5; D is uncertain. V was shortened by 0 bases and J by 5 bases, with 8 bases between the two germline ends. The CDR3 extends over 13 amino acids. The V gene's germline CDR1 is GTSNPN and CDR2 SVGIG (reference sequence).

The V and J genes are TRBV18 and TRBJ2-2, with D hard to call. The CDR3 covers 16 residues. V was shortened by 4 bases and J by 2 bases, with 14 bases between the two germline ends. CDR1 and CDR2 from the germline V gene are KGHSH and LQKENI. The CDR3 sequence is CASSLKGSENTGELFF. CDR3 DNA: TGTGCCAGCTCACTAAAAGGCTCAGAAAACACCGGGGAGCTGTTTTTT. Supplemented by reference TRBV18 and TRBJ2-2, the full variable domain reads NAGVMQNPRHLVRRRGQEARLRCSPMKGHSHVYWYRQLPEEGLKFMVYLQKENIIDESGMPKERFSAEFPKEGPSILRIQQVVRGDSAAYFCASSLKGSENTGELFFGEGSRLTVL.

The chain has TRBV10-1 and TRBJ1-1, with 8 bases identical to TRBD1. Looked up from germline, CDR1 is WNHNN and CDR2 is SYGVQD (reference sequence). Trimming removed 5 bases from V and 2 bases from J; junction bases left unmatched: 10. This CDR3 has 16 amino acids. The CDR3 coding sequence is TGCGCCAGCAGTCAAGACAGGGGCCACATAAACACTGAAGCTTTCTTT. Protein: CASSQDRGHINTEAFF.

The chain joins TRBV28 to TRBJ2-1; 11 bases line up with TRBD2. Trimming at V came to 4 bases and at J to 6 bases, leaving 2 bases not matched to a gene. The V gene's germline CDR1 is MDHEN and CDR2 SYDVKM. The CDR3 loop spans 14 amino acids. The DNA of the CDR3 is TGTGCCAGCAGTTCTAGCGGGGGGATCAATGAGCAGTTCTTC. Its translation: CASSSSGGINEQFF. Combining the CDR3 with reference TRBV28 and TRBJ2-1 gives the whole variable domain DVKVTQSSRYLVKRTGEKVFLECVQDMDHENMFWYRQDPGLGLRLIYFSYDVKMKEKGDIPEGYSVSREKKERFSLILESASTNQTSMYLCASSSSGGINEQFFGPGTRLTVL.

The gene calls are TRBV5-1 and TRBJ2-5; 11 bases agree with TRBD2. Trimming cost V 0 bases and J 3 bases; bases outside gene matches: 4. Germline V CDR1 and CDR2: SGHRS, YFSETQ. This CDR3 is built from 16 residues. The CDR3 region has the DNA TGCGCCAGCAGCTTGGTACTAGCGGGGGCCGAAGAGACCCAGTACTTC. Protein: CASSLVLAGAEETQYF.

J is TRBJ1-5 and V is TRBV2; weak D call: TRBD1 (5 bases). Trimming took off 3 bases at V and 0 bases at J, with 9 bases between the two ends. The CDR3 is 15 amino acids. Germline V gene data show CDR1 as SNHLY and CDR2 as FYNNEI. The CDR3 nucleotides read TGTGCCAGCAGTGAGAGGGACGGTAGCAATCAGCCCCAGCATTTT. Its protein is CASSERDGSNQPQHF.